This TCR beta chain was profiled in a study of T cell repertoires in cytomegalovirus infection. Using its own MiXCR run on the reads, TCRdb lists one record per CDR3 protein. The data hold roughly 310,000 distinct CDR3 sequences, with around 29% observed a single time. The V end was cut by 0 bases, the J end by 0 bases, with 7 bases between. The germline gives CDR1 SGHVS, CDR2 FQNEAQ. The CDR3 is made up of 15 amino acids. To note about this clonotype: No antigen is known for it.

This clonotype was obtained from a human donor in good health (CMV status not recorded). Some clones in this sample may be carry-over from other donors' samples. The J gene is TRBJ2-3, the V gene TRBV7-8; the D is unclear. Sequenced here: cultured PBMCs, sampled from culture after CMV antigen stimulation. This CDR3 reads CASSLATTSTDTQYF. The DNA of the CDR3 is TGTGCCAGCAGCTTAGCAACAACAAGCACAGATACGCAGTATTTT.